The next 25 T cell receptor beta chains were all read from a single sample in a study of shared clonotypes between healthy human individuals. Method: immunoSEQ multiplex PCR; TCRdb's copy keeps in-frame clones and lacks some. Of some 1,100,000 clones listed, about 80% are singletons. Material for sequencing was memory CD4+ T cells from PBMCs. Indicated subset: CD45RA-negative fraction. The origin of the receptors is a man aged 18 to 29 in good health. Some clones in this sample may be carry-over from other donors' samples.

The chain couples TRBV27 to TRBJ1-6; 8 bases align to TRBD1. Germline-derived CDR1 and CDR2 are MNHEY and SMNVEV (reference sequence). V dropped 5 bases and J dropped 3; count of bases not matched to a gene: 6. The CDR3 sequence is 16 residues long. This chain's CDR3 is CASSPTDRDYNSPLHF. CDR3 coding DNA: TGTGCCAGCAGTCCTACGGACAGGGACTATAATTCACCCCTCCACTTT.

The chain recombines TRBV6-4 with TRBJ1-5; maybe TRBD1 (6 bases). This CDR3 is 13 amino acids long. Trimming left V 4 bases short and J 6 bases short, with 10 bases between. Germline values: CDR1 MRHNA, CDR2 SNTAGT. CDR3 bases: TGTGCCAGCAGTGGGGAACAGGGTCAGCCCCAGCATTTT. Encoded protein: CASSGEQGQPQHF.

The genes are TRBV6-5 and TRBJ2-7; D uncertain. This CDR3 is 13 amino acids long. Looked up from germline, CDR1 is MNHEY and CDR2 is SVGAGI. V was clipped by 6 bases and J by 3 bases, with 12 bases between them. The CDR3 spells CASSSGRSYEQYF. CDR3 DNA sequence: TGTGCCAGCAGCTCCGGACGGAGCTACGAGCAGTACTTC.

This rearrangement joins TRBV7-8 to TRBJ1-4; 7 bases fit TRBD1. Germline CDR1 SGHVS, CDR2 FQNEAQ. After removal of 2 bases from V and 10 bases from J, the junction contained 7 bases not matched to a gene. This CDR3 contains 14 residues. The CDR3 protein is CASSLSHDRAKLFF. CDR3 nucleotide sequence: TGTGCCAGCAGCTTATCCCACGACAGGGCAAAACTGTTTTTT.

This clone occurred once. CDR3 amino acids: CASSLDASRTDTQYF. In nucleotides, the CDR3 is TGTGCCAGCAGCTTGGACGCCTCTCGAACAGATACGCAGTATTTT. The chain is built from TRBV7-3 and TRBJ2-3; D remains ambiguous. The V end was cut by 3 bases, the J end by 3 bases, with 13 bases between. In germline, CDR1 is SGHTA, CDR2 FQGTGA. This CDR3 has 15 residues.

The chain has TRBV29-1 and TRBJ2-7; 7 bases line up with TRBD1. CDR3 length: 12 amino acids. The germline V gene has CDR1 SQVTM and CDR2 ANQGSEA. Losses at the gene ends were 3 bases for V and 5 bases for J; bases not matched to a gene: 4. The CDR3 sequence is CSVDEGGDEQYF. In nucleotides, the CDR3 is TGCAGCGTTGACGAAGGGGGCGACGAGCAGTACTTC.

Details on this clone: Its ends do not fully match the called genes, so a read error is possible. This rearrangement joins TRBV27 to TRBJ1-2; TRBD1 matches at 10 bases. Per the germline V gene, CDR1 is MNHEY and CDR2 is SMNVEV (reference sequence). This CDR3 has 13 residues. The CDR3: CANSFRDRGGYTF. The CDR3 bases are TGTGCCAACAGTTTCCGGGACAGGGGTGGCTACACCTTC.

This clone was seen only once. The CDR3 sequence: CASSFRQKNNEQFF. The CDR3 DNA is TGTGCCAGCAGTTTTCGCCAGAAGAACAATGAGCAGTTCTTC. The chain carries TRBV28 and TRBJ2-1; no clear D. The CDR3 is 14 amino acids. Germline values: CDR1 MDHEN, CDR2 SYDVKM. V lost 3 bases and J 5 bases, leaving 11 bases between the germline ends.

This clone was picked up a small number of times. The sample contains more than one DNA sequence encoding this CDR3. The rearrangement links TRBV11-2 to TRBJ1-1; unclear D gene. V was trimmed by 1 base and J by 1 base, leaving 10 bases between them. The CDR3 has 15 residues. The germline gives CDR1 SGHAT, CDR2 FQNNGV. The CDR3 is CASSLVRTANTEAFF. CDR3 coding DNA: TGTGCCAGCAGCTTAGTAAGGACGGCGAACACTGAAGCTTTCTTT.

The CDR3 sequence is CASSPPVGGSSHNEQFF. CDR3 nucleotide sequence: TGTGCCAGCTCACCACCCGTTGGCGGGAGTAGTCACAATGAGCAGTTCTTC. J is TRBJ2-1 and V is TRBV18; 7 bases agree with TRBD2. Germline assignment: CDR1 KGHSH and CDR2 LQKENI. The CDR3 contains 17 residues. V shed 0 bases and J 5 bases; nucleotides not matched to a gene: 10.

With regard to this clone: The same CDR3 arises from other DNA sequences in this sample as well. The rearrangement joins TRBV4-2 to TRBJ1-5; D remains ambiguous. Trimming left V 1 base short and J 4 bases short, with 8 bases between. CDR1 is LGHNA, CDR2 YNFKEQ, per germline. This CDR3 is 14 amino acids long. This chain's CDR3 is CASSQGARNQPQHF. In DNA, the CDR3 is TGTGCCAGCAGCCAAGGGGCCCGAAATCAGCCCCAGCATTTT.

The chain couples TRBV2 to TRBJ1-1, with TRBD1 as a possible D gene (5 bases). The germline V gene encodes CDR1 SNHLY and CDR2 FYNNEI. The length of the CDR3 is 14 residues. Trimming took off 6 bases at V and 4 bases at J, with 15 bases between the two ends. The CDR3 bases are TGTGCCAGCAGAGGGGATTCCGGGGGCACTGAAGCTTTCTTT. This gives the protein CASRGDSGGTEAFF.

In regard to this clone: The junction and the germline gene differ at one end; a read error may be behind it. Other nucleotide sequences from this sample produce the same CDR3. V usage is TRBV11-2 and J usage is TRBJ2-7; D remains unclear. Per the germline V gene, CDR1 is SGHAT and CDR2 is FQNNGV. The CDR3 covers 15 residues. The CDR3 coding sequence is TGTGCCAGCAGCTTAGTCTCAGGAACAACCTATGAGCAGTACTTC. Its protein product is CASSLVSGTTYEQYF.

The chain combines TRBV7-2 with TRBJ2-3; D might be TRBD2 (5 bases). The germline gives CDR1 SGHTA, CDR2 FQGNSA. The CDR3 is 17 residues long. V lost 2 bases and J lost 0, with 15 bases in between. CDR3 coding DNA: TGTGCCAGCAGCTTATTTGGCGGGCAAACTAGCACAGATACGCAGTATTTT. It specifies CASSLFGGQTSTDTQYF.

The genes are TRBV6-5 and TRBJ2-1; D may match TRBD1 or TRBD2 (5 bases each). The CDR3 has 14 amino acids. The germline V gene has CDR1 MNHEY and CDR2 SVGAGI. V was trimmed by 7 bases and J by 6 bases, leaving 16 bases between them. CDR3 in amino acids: CASTPPGDPNEQFF. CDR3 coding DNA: TGTGCCAGCACCCCCCCTGGGGACCCCAATGAGCAGTTCTTC.

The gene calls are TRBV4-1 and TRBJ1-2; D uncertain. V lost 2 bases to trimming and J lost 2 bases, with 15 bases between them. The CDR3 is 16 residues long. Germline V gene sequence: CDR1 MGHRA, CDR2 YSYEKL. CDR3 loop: CASSQTSNPRNYGYTF. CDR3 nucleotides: TGCGCCAGCAGCCAAACTTCGAACCCACGGAACTATGGCTACACCTTC.

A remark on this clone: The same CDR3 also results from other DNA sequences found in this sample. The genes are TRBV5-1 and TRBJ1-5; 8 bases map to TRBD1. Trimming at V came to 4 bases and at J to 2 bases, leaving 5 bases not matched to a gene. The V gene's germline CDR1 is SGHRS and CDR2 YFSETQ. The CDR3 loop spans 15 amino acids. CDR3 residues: CASSLEGQGNQPQHF. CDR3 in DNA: TGCGCCAGCAGCCTTGAGGGACAGGGCAATCAGCCCCAGCATTTT. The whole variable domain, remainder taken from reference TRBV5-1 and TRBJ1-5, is KAGVTQTPRYLIKTRGQQVTLSCSPISGHRSVSWYQQTPGQGLQFLFEYFSETQRNKGNFPGRFSGRQFSNSRSEMNVSTLELGDSALYLCASSLEGQGNQPQHFGDGTRLSIL.

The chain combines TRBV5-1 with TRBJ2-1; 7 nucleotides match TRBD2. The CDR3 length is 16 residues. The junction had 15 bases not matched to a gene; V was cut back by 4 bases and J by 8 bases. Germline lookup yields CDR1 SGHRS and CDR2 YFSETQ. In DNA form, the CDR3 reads TGCGCCAGCAGCCGGGGTCTAGCGGCCTCGGGGGATGAGCAGTTCTTC. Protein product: CASSRGLAASGDEQFF.

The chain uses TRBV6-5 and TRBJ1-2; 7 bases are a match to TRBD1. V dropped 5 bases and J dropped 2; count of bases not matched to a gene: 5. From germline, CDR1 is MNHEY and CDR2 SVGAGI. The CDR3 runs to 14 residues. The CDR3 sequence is CASSRQGLNYGYTF. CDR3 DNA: TGTGCCAGCAGTCGACAGGGATTAAACTATGGCTACACCTTC.

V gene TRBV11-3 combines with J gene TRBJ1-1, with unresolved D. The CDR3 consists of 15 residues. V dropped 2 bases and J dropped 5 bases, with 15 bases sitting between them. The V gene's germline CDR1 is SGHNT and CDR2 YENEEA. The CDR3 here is CASSLKHGWETEAFF. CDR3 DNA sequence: TGTGCCAGCAGCTTAAAACATGGGTGGGAGACTGAAGCTTTCTTT.

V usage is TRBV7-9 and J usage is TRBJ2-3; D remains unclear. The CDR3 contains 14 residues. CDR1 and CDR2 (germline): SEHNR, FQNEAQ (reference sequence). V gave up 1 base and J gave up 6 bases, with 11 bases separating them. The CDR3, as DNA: TGTGCCAGCAGCTTAGGACCTCTCGGGGATACGCAGTATTTT. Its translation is CASSLGPLGDTQYF.

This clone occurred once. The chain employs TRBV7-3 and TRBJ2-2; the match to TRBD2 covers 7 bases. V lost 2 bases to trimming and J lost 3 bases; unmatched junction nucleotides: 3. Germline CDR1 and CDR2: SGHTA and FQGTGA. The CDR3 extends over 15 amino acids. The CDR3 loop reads CASSLGTIDTGELFF. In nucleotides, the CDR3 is TGTGCCAGCAGCTTAGGGACTATCGACACCGGGGAGCTGTTTTTT. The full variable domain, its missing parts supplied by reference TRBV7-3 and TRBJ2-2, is GAGVSQTPSNKVTEKGKYVELRCDPISGHTALYWYRQSLGQGPEFLIYFQGTGAADDSGLPNDRFFAVRPEGSVSTLKIQRTERGDSAVYLCASSLGTIDTGELFFGEGSRLTVL.

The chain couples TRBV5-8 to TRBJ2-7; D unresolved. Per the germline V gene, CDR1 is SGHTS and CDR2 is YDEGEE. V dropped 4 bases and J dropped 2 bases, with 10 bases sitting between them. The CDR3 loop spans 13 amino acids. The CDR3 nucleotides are TGTGCCAGCAGCCCCGAAAGGGCCTACGAGCAGTACTTC. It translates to CASSPERAYEQYF.

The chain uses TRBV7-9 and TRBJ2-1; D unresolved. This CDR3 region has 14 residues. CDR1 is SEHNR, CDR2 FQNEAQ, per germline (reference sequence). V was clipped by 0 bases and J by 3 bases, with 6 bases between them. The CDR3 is CASSLASYYNEQFF. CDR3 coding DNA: TGTGCCAGCAGCTTAGCCAGCTACTACAATGAGCAGTTCTTC.

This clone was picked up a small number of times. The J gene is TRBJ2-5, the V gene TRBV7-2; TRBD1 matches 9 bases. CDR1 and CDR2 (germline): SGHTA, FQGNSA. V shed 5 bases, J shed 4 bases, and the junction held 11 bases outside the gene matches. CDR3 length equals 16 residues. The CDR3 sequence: CASSALTGGFAETQYF. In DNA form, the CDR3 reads TGTGCCAGCAGCGCACTGACAGGGGGTTTTGCAGAGACCCAGTACTTC.